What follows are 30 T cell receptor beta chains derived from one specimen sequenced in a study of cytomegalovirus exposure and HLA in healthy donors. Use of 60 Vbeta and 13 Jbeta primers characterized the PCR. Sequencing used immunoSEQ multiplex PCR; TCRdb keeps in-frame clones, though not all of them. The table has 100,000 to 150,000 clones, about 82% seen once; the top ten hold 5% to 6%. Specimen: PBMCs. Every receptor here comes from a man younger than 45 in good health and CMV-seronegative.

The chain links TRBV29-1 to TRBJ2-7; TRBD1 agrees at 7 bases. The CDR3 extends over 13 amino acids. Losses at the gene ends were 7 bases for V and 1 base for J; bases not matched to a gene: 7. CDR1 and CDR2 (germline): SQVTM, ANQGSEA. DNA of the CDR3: TGCAGCGCCTACAACAGGGGTTCCTACGAGCAGTACTTC. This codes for CSAYNRGSYEQYF.

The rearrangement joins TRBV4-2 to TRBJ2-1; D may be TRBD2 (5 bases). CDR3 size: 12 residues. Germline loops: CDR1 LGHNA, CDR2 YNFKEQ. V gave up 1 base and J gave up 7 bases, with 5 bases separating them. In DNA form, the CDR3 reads TGTGCCAGCAGCCAAGCGGGGAATGAGCAGTTCTTC. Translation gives CASSQAGNEQFF.

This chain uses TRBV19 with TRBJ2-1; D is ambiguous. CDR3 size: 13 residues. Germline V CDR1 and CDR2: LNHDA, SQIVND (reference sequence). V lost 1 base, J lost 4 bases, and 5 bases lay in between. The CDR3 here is CASSIGAYNEQFF. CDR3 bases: TGTGCCAGTAGTATAGGGGCATACAATGAGCAGTTCTTC.

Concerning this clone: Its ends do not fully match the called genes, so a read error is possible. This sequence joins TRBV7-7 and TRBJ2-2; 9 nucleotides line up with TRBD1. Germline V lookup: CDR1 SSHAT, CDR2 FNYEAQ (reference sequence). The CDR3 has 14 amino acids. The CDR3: CASRRDRASGELFF. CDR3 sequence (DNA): TGTGCTAGCAGAAGGGACAGGGCTAGCGGGGAGCTGTTTTTT.

CDR3 in DNA: TGTGCCAGCAGCTTGTGGGGCGGCAGGAATGAGCAGTTCTTC. This sequence encodes CASSLWGGRNEQFF. The chain recombines TRBV13 with TRBJ2-1; tentatively, D is TRBD1 (5 bases). This CDR3 has 14 amino acids. The germline CDR1 and CDR2 sequences are PRHDT and FYEKMQ (reference sequence). V was pared by 3 bases and J by 7 bases, with 13 bases between.

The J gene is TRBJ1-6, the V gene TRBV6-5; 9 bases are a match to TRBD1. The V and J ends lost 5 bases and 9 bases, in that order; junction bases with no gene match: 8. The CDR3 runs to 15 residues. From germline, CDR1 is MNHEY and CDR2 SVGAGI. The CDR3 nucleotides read TGTGCCAGCAGTCTCGGGGGACAGGGTGGTTCACCCCTCCACTTT. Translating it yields CASSLGGQGGSPLHF.

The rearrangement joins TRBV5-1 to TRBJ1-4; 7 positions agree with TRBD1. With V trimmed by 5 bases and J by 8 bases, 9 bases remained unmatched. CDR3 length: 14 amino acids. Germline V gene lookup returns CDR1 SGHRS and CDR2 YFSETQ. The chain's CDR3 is CASSPTGDGEKLFF. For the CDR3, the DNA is TGCGCCAGCAGTCCTACAGGGGACGGGGAAAAACTGTTTTTT.

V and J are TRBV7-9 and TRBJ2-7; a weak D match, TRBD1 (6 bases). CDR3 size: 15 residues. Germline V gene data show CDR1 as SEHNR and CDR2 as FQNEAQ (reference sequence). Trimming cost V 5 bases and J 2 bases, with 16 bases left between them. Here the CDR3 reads CASSTTGLTTYEQYF. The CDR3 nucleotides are TGTGCCAGCAGCACCACAGGGTTGACCACCTACGAGCAGTACTTC.

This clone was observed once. The CDR3 DNA sequence: TGTGCCAGTAGTATTCAGACAGTGTACACGCAGTATTTT. This translates into CASSIQTVYTQYF. This chain links TRBV19 with TRBJ2-3, with a weak D call TRBD1 (5 bases). Germline V gives CDR1 LNHDA, CDR2 SQIVND (reference sequence). The V end lost 3 bases, the J end lost 9 bases, and 13 bases lay between the germline ends. This CDR3 is 13 amino acids long. Full variable domain (rest looked up from reference TRBV19 and TRBJ2-3): DGGITQSPKYLFRKEGQNVTLSCEQNLNHDAMYWYRQDPGQGLRLIYYSQIVNDFQKGDIAEGYSVSREKKESFPLTVTSAQKNPTAFYLCASSIQTVYTQYFGPGTRLTVL.

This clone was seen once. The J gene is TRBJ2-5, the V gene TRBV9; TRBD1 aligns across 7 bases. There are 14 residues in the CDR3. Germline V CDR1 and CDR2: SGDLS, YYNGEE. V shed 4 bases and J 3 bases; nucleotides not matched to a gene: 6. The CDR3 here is CASSLHGQEETQYF. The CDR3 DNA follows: TGTGCCAGCAGCCTTCACGGACAGGAAGAGACCCAGTACTTC.

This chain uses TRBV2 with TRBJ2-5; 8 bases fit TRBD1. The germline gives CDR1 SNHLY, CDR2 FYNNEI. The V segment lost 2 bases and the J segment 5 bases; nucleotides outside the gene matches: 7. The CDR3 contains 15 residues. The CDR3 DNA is TGTGCCAGCAGTGAAACCAGGGGGCTTCGGGAGACCCAGTACTTC. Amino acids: CASSETRGLRETQYF.

The CDR3 DNA is TGTGCCAGCAGTCCCCCCGGGACAGGGTTGGCTGAAGCTTTCTTT. This translates into CASSPPGTGLAEAFF. The chain is built from TRBV28 and TRBJ1-1; 9 bases fit TRBD1. CDR3 length: 15 amino acids. Trimming at V came to 5 bases and at J to 6 bases, leaving 10 bases not matched to a gene. Germline loops: CDR1 MDHEN, CDR2 SYDVKM.

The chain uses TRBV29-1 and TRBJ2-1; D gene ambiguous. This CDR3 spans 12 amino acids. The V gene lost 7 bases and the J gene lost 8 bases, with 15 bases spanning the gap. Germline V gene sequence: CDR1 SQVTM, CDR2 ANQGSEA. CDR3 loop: CSAGPRSDEQFF. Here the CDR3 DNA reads TGCAGCGCTGGGCCCCGGTCGGATGAGCAGTTCTTC.

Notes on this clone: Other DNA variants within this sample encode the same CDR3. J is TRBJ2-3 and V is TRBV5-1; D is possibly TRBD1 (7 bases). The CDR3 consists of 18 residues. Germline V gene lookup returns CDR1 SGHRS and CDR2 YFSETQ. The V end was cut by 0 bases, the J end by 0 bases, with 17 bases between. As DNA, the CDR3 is TGCGCCAGCAGCTTGGCTCCAGGGGGGCCCCCTAGCACAGATACGCAGTATTTT. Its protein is CASSLAPGGPPSTDTQYF.

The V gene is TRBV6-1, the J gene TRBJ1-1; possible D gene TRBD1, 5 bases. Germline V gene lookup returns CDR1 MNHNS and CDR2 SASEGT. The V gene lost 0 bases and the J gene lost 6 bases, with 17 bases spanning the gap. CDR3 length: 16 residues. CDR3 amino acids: CASSEAQHRQSPEAFF. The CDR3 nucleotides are TGTGCCAGCAGTGAAGCCCAACACAGACAGTCTCCTGAAGCTTTCTTT.

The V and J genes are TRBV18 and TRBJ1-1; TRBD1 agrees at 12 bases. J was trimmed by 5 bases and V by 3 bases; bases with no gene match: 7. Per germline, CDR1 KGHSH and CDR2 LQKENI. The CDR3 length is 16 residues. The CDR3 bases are TGTGCCAGCTCACCTTGGGACAGGGGGCTGTCAACTGAAGCTTTCTTT. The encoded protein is CASSPWDRGLSTEAFF.

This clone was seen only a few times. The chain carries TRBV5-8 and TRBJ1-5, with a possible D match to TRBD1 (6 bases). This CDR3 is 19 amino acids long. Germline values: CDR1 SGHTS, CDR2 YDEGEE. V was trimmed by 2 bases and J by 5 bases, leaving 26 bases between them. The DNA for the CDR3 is TGTGCCAGCAGCTTCAGCCAGCTCCGAACAGGGAACCTCTATCAGCCCCAGCATTTT. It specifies CASSFSQLRTGNLYQPQHF.

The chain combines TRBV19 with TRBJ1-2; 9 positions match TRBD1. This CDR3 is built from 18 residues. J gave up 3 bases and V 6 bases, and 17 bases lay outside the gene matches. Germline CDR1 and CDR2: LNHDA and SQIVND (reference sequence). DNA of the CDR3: TGTGCCAGTAGCAACCGAAGCTACAGGGGGCGCTGGGACTATGGCTACACCTTC. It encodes CASSNRSYRGRWDYGYTF. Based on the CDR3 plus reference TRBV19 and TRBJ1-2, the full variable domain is DGGITQSPKYLFRKEGQNVTLSCEQNLNHDAMYWYRQDPGQGLRLIYYSQIVNDFQKGDIAEGYSVSREKKESFPLTVTSAQKNPTAFYLCASSNRSYRGRWDYGYTFGSGTRLTVV.

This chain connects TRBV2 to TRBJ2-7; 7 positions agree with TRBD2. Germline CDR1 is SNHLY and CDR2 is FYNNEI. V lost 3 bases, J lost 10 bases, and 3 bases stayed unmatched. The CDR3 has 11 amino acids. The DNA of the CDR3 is TGTGCCAGCAGTGAGGGGGGGTCCCAGTACTTC. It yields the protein CASSEGGSQYF.

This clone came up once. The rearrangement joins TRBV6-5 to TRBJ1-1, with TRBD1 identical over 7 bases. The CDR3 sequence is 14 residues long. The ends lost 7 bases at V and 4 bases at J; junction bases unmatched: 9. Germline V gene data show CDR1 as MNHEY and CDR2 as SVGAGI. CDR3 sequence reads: CASNAKPGGTEAFF. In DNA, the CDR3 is TGTGCCAGCAATGCTAAACCAGGGGGCACTGAAGCTTTCTTT.

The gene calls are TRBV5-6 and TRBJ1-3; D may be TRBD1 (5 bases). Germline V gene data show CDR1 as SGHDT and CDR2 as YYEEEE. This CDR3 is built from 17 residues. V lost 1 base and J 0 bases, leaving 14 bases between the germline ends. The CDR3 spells CASSLWGRLSSGNTIYF. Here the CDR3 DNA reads TGTGCCAGCAGCTTGTGGGGCAGGCTGAGCTCTGGAAACACCATATATTTT. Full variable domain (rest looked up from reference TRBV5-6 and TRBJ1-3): DAGVTQSPTHLIKTRGQQVTLRCSPKSGHDTVSWYQQALGQGPQFIFQYYEEEERQRGNFPDRFSGHQFPNYSSELNVNALLLGDSALYLCASSLWGRLSSGNTIYFGEGSWLTVV.

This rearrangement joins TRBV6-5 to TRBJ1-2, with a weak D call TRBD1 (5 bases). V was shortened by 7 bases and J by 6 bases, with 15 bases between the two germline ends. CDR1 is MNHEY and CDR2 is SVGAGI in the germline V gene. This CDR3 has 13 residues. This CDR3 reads CASKRQKDNGYTF. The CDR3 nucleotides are TGTGCCAGCAAAAGACAGAAAGACAATGGCTACACCTTC.

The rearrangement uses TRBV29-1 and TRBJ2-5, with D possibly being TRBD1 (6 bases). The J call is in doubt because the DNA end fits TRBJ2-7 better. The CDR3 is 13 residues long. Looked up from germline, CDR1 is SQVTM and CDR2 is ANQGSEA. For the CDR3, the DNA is TGCAGCGTAGCCGGGACACCGACCTACGAGCAGTACTTC. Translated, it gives CSVAGTPTYEQYF.

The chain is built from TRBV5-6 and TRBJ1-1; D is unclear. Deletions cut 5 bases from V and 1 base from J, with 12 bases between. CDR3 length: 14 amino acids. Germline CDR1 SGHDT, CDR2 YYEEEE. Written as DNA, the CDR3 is TGTGCCAGCAGGTTATGGAGCCGGAACACTGAAGCTTTCTTT. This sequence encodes CASRLWSRNTEAFF.

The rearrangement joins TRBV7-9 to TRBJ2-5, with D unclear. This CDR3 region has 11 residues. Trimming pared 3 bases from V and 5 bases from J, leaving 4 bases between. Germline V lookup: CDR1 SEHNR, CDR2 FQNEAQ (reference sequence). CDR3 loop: CASSFAETQYF. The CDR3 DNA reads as TGTGCCAGCAGCTTTGCGGAGACCCAGTACTTC. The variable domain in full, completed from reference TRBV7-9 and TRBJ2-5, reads DTGVSQNPRHKITKRGQNVTFRCDPISEHNRLYWYRQTLGQGPEFLTYFQNEAQLEKSRLLSDRFSAERPKGSFSTLEIQRTEQGDSAMYLCASSFAETQYFGPGTRLLVL.

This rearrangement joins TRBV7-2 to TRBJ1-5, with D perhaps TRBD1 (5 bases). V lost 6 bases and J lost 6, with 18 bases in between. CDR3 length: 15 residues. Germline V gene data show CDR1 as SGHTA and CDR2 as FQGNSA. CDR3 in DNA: TGTGCCAGCAGGAGAGGAGGAGGGGAAGGTCAGCCCCAGCATTTT. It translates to CASRRGGGEGQPQHF.

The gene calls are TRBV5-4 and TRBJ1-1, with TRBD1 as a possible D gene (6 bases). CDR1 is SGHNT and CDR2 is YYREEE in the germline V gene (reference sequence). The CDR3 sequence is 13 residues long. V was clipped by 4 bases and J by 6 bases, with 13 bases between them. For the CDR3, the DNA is TGTGCCAGCAGCACAGGGCTGAAGGCTGAAGCTTTCTTT. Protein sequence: CASSTGLKAEAFF.

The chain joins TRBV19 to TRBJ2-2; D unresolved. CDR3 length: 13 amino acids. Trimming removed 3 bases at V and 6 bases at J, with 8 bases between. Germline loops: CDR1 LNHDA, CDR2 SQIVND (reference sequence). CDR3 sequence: CASSIRGSGELFF. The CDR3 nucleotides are TGTGCCAGTAGTATCAGAGGATCCGGGGAGCTGTTTTTT.

CDR3 region: CASRFAGEGSPLHF. CDR3 nucleotide sequence: TGCGCCAGCAGATTCGCAGGGGAAGGTTCACCCCTCCACTTT. The V gene is TRBV5-1, the J gene TRBJ1-6; D perhaps matches TRBD1 (6 bases). The CDR3 is made up of 14 amino acids. CDR1 SGHRS and CDR2 YFSETQ come from the germline V gene. With 5 bases removed from V and 9 bases from J, the gap between germline ends came to 15 bases.

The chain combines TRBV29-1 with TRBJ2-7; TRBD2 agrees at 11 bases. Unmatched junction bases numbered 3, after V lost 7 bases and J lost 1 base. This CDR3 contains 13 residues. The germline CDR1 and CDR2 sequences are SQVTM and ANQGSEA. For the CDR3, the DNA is TGCAGCGCCAGGACTAGCGGGTCCTACGAGCAGTACTTC. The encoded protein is CSARTSGSYEQYF.